This T cell receptor (beta chain) was captured by sequencing in a study of OX40 agonist ivuxolimab in advanced cancers. For the study at large: Six ivuxolimab dose levels, 0.01 to 10 mg/kg, were given intravenously every 2 weeks.

Germline V gene sequence: CDR1 SGHNT, CDR2 YENEEA. The V end was cut by 1 base, the J end by 0 bases, with 19 bases between. CDR3 length: 20 amino acids. Profiling relied on immunoSEQ multiplex PCR, and the TCRdb table lists in-frame clones only, not all of them. The sample shows fewer than 80,000 clones, nearly 90% of them seen only once. The chain couples TRBV11-3 to TRBJ2-6; D might be TRBD1 (6 bases). This clonotype originated in an adult with an advanced solid tumor such as melanoma, head and neck, liver or kidney cancer. Source: CD4+ or CD8+ T cells sorted from blood, taken in a trial of the OX40 agonist ivuxolimab. CDR3 protein: CASSLGLWDTASSGANVLTF. CDR3 nucleotide sequence: TGTGCCAGCAGCTTAGGCCTATGGGACACAGCCTCCTCTGGGGCCAACGTCCTGACTTTC.